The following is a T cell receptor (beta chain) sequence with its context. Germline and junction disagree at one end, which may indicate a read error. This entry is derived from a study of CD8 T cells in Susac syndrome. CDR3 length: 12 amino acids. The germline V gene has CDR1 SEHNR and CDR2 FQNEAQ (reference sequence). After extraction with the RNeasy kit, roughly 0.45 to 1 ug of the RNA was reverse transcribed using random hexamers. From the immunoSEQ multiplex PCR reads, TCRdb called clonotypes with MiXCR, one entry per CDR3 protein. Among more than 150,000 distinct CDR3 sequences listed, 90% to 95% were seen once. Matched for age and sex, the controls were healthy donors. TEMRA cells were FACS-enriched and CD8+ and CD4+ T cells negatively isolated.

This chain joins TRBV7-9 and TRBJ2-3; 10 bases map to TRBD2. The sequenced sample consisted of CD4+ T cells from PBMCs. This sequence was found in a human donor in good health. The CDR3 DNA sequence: TGTGCCAGCAGCCCGACTAGCGGGCCCTCCCATTTT. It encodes CASSPTSGPSHF.